What follows are 6 T cell receptor beta chains derived from one specimen sequenced in a study of blood T cells in healthy people across ages. PCR was performed a second time for about 7 to 12 cycles using a sample-barcoded 5' primer and a J-beta primer mix. Via MiXCR, TCRdb re-called the 5' RACE reads, giving one row per CDR3 protein. This sample has approximately 780,000 distinct CDR3 sequences, with around 24% found just once. These records were also assigned to another study, of T cells of mothers and their children.

The sample was blood. The origin of the receptors is a boy aged 5-17 years in good health.

The chain couples TRBV14 to TRBJ1-3; D gene uncertain. V was shortened by 3 bases and J by 1 base, with 10 bases between the two germline ends. This CDR3 has 15 amino acids. Germline CDR1 and CDR2: SGHDN and FVKESK. The CDR3 DNA reads TGTGCCAGCAGCCACGCTACACATTCTGGAAACACCATATATTTT. It translates to CASSHATHSGNTIYF. The variable domain in full, completed from reference TRBV14 and TRBJ1-3, reads EAGVTQFPSHSVIEKGQTVTLRCDPISGHDNLYWYRRVMGKEIKFLLHFVKESKQDESGMPNNRFLAERTGGTYSTLKVQPAELEDSGVYFCASSHATHSGNTIYFGEGSWLTVV.

CDR3 sequence reads: CASSQGRQGATYGYTF. CDR3 nucleotide sequence: TGCGCCAGCAGCCAGGGTAGACAGGGGGCGACCTATGGCTACACCTTC. The rearrangement joins TRBV4-1 to TRBJ1-2; 10 bases match TRBD1. V lost 3 bases, J lost 4 bases, and 8 bases stayed unmatched. CDR3 length: 16 residues. Germline CDR1 is MGHRA and CDR2 is YSYEKL.

The chain employs TRBV20-1 and TRBJ2-1; 7 bases line up with TRBD1. This CDR3 spans 15 amino acids. Trimming cost V 1 base and J 3 bases; bases outside gene matches: 6. Germline lookup yields CDR1 DFQATT and CDR2 SNEGSKA (reference sequence). The CDR3 sequence is CSARAMQGDYNEQFF. CDR3 nucleotide sequence: TGCAGTGCTAGAGCAATGCAGGGGGACTACAATGAGCAGTTCTTC.

The rearrangement uses TRBV12-3 or TRBV12-4 and TRBJ2-1; D perhaps matches TRBD2 (5 bases). The tail of the sequence fits TRBJ2-7 better, so the J call may be wrong. CDR3 length: 13 residues. The CDR3 coding sequence is TGTGCCAGCAGTTTCGGACGGGGTGGGGAGCAGTACTTC. The encoded protein is CASSFGRGGEQYF.

This clonotype was seen a handful of times. The chain joins TRBV6-5 to TRBJ1-2, with D perhaps matching TRBD1 (6 bases). Trimming cost V 2 bases and J 10 bases, with 17 bases left between them. CDR1 is MNHEY and CDR2 is SVGAGI in the germline V gene. This CDR3 contains 14 residues. As DNA, the CDR3 is TGTGCCAGCAGTTACACGCGCGAGGGGGGGCTCTACACCTTC. It yields the protein CASSYTREGGLYTF.

This clonotype has a handful of counts. The chain combines TRBV11-2 with TRBJ2-1; D remains ambiguous. This CDR3 is 15 amino acids long. V lost 5 bases and J lost 1, with 12 bases in between. Germline V gives CDR1 SGHAT, CDR2 FQNNGV. The CDR3 protein is CASSPPSYSYNEQFF. The CDR3 region has the DNA TGTGCCAGCAGCCCCCCTAGTTATTCCTACAATGAGCAGTTCTTC.